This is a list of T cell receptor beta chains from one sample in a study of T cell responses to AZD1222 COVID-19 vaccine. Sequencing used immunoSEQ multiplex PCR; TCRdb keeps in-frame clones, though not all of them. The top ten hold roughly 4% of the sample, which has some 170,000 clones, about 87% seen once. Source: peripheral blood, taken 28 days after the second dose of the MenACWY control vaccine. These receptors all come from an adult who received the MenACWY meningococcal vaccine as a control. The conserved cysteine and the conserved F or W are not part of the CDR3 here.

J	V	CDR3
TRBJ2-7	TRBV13	ASSPTPGLAGGLNYEQY
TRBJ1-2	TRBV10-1	ASSESLGGYYGYT
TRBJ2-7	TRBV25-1	ASSQIVQKEQY
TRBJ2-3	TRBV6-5	ASSPLGAGTDTQY
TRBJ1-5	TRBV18	ASSPGRNQPQH
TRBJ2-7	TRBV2	ASSGQESYEQY
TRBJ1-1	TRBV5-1	ASSLAGLGTEAF
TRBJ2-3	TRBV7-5	ARSLPLISGVADTQY
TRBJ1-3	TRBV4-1	ASSRGDRAPGNTIY
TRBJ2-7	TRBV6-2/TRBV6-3	ASSKPSSGGYEQY
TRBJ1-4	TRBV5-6	ASSLAGTIEKLF
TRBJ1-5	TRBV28	ASSLGRPSNQPQH
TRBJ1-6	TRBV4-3	ASSQAGRSSYNSPLH
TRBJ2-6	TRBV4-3	ASSQAIFSGANVLT
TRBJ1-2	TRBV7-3	ASSPSGVGGYT
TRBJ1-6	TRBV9	ASSQEVAGVSPLH
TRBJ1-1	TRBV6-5	ASSHRRGMTEAF
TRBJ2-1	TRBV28	ASSPGVARQF